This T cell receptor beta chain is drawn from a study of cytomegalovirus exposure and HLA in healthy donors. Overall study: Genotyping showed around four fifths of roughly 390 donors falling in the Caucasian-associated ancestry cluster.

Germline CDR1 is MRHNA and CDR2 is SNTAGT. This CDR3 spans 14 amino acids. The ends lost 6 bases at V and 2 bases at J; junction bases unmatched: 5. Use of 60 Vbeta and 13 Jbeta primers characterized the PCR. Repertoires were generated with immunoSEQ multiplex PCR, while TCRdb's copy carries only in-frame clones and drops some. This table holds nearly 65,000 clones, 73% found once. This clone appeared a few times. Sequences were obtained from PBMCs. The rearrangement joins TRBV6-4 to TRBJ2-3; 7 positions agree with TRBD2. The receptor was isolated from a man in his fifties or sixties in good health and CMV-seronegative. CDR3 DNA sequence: TGTGCCAGCAGAGGTGGGGGGGACACAGATACGCAGTATTTT. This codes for CASRGGGDTDTQYF.